These T cell receptor beta chains were read from a single sample in a study of a mutant IDH1 vaccine in newly diagnosed glioma. The protocol was immunoSEQ multiplex PCR, while the TCRdb copy is restricted to in-frame clones and leaves out a portion. The sample consists of roughly 38,000 clones, around 74% of them appearing once. Their recognized antigens are unknown. The sample here was PBMCs, taken from a glioma patient whose treatment included an IDH1 peptide vaccine. The source of these receptors is a man aged 45 to 65 with glioma. Each CDR3 is given with its conserved first and last residue. A D gene is named only where the DNA matches it firmly. Some rows have no size entry. The others give once, few or many, or a class for an expanded clone.

TRBJ2-7,NA,TRBV7-2,NA,CASSLLDRDYEQYF,TGTGCCAGCAGCTTATTAGACCGAGACTACGAGCAGTACTTC
TRBJ2-7,NA,TRBV5-6,TRBD1,CASSLIPGLTGSPYEQYF,TGTGCCAGCAGCTTGATTCCCGGTCTGACAGGGAGTCCCTACGAGCAGTACTTC
TRBJ1-1,NA,TRBV7-9,NA,CASNTQGAGAFF,TGTGCCAGCAACACACAGGGCGCGGGAGCTTTCTTT
TRBJ1-5,NA,TRBV7-9,NA,CASSFGSGNQPQHF,TGTGCCAGCAGCTTTGGGTCAGGCAATCAGCCCCAGCATTTT
TRBJ2-1,NA,TRBV7-8,TRBD2,CASSFGTSGYNEQFF,TGTGCCAGCAGCTTCGGGACTAGCGGGTACAATGAGCAGTTCTTC
TRBJ1-4,NA,TRBV25-1,NA,CASSPRGTNEKLFF,TGTGCCAGCAGTCCCAGGGGAACTAATGAAAAACTGTTTTTT
TRBJ1-1,few,TRBV7-9,NA,CASSLGQNTEAFF,TGTGCCAGCAGCTTGGGACAGAACACTGAAGCTTTCTTT
TRBJ1-1,NA,TRBV10-3,NA,CAISESGSRNTEAFF,TGTGCCATCAGTGAGAGTGGCTCCAGGAACACTGAAGCTTTCTTT
TRBJ1-5,NA,TRBV19,NA,CASSIENPTETGSNQPQHF,TGTGCCAGTAGTATCGAAAATCCGACGGAGACAGGTAGCAATCAGCCCCAGCATTTT
TRBJ1-2,NA,TRBV10-2,TRBD1,CASSEGPGGDYGYTF,TGCGCCAGCAGTGAGGGGCCAGGGGGGGACTATGGCTACACCTTC
TRBJ1-2,NA,TRBV5-1,TRBD1,CASSIGQGLDGYTF,TGCGCCAGCAGCATAGGACAGGGGTTGGATGGCTACACCTTC
TRBJ2-6,few,TRBV14,NA,CASSELTSGANVLTF,TGTGCCAGCAGCGAGCTGACCTCTGGGGCCAACGTCCTGACTTTC
TRBJ1-5,NA,TRBV28,NA,CASSLGNQPQHF,TGTGCCAGCAGTTTGGGGAATCAGCCCCAGCATTTT
TRBJ1-5,few,TRBV29-1,TRBD1,CSVGQGRNQPQHF,TGCAGCGTCGGACAGGGACGTAATCAGCCCCAGCATTTT
TRBJ2-2,once,TRBV18,TRBD2,CASSPTSGGATGELFF,TGTGCCAGCTCACCGACTAGCGGGGGGGCCACCGGGGAGCTGTTTTTT
TRBJ2-3,NA,TRBV6-1,NA,CASSETDTDTQYF,TGTGCCAGCAGTGAAACGGACACAGATACGCAGTATTTT
TRBJ2-3,NA,TRBV27,NA,CASSFGGSTDTQYF,TGTGCCAGCAGTTTTGGAGGTAGCACAGATACGCAGTATTTT
TRBJ2-7,NA,TRBV9,TRBD2,CASSVELAGLYEQYF,TGTGCCAGCAGCGTAGAACTAGCGGGCCTATACGAGCAGTACTTC
TRBJ1-2,NA,TRBV5-1,NA,CASTPDPYYGYTF,TGCGCCAGCACCCCGGATCCGTACTATGGCTACACCTTC
TRBJ2-1,NA,TRBV5-1,NA,CASSSGTEGNEQFF,TGCGCCAGCAGCTCCGGGACTGAGGGCAATGAGCAGTTCTTC
TRBJ2-7,once,TRBV18,TRBD2,CASSPGGETYEQYF,TGTGCCAGCTCACCCGGGGGGGAGACCTACGAGCAGTACTTC
TRBJ2-3,NA,TRBV5-4,NA,CASSKDRPSTDTQYF,TGTGCCAGCAGCAAGGACAGACCCTCCACAGATACGCAGTATTTT
TRBJ2-7,NA,TRBV6-5,NA,CASKGLGIHEQYF,TGTGCCAGCAAGGGATTAGGGATTCACGAGCAGTACTTC
TRBJ1-3,NA,TRBV30,NA,CAWSPTTGNTIYF,TGTGCCTGGAGTCCCACAACTGGAAACACCATATATTTT
TRBJ1-1,NA,TRBV11-2,NA,CASSSSLGVNTEAFF,TGTGCCAGCAGTTCTTCTTTGGGGGTGAACACTGAAGCTTTCTTT